This T cell receptor beta chain derives from a study of blood T cell repertoires in COVID-19. Study background: Material from acute and convalescent COVID-19 was sourced from the United States, Italy and Spain. T cells, B-cell-depleted T cells, or PBMCs supplied cDNA or gDNA.

CDR1 is LNHDA and CDR2 is SQIVND in the germline V gene (reference sequence). CDR3 length: 15 amino acids. V lost 6 bases, J lost 3 bases, and 11 bases stayed unmatched. In the authors' workflow: Reference gene primer amplification gave nucleated cell count estimates. TCRdb's copy holds only in-frame clones and misses some; the assay was immunoSEQ multiplex PCR. V, J and clone size reflect that table, while D and trimming were determined from the DNA. The sample lists 250,000 to 300,000 clones, approximately 90% occurring once. Sequenced: peripheral blood. This chain connects TRBV19 to TRBJ2-7; 7 positions agree with TRBD1. The receptor's source is a middle-aged man with acute or convalescent COVID-19. The CDR3, as DNA: TGTGCCAGTAGACCTTCCGGGACAGCCATCTACGAGCAGTACTTC. It yields the protein CASRPSGTAIYEQYF.